This TCR beta chain derives from a study of blood T cell repertoires in COVID-19. Turning to the study itself: Nucleic acid was either cDNA or gDNA, and it came from T cells, B-cell-depleted T cells, or PBMCs.

This clone was picked up one time. Germline V lookup: CDR1 SGHAT, CDR2 FQNNGV. This CDR3 region has 13 residues. V shed 3 bases and J 9 bases; nucleotides not matched to a gene: 5. Method: immunoSEQ multiplex PCR; TCRdb's copy keeps in-frame clones and lacks some. The table records 100,000 to 150,000 clones, 81% of them present only once. V usage is TRBV11-2 and J usage is TRBJ1-5, with 7 bases aligning to TRBD1. The clonotype was recovered from a woman aged 55-69 years with active or convalescent COVID-19. What was sequenced was peripheral blood. CDR3 amino acids: CASSLGQQGPQHF. As DNA, the CDR3 is TGTGCCAGCAGCTTGGGACAGCAGGGGCCCCAGCATTTT.